The 26 T cell receptor beta chains presented below share a single source sample, sequenced in a study of response to subunit inactivated influenza vaccine. One entry per CDR3 protein, called by TCRdb with MiXCR from the RT-PCR reads. This sample has about 650,000 distinct CDR3 sequences, with 14% found just once. The input for sequencing was PBMCs from blood, taken 14 to 15 days before vaccination. The receptors come from a man aged 45-60 years who received an inactivated influenza vaccine.

This clonotype showed up many times. The chain couples TRBV20-1 to TRBJ2-7; the match to TRBD1 covers 9 bases. The CDR3 runs to 15 residues. Losses at the gene ends were 3 bases for V and 5 bases for J; bases not matched to a gene: 11. Germline V gene lookup returns CDR1 DFQATT and CDR2 SNEGSKA (reference sequence). Here the CDR3 reads CSARGSGQGIDEQYF. The CDR3 DNA follows: TGCAGTGCTAGGGGCTCCGGACAGGGGATTGACGAGCAGTACTTC.

This chain links TRBV12-3 or TRBV12-4 with TRBJ1-1; D is uncertain. Trimming shortened V by 0 bases and J by 0 bases, and 5 bases separated the two germline ends. The CDR3 length is 14 residues. The CDR3 here is CASSLARLNTEAFF. The CDR3 DNA sequence: TGTGCCAGCAGTTTAGCGCGGCTGAACACTGAAGCTTTCTTT.

The chain links TRBV19 to TRBJ1-1; TRBD1 might be the D (5 bases). This CDR3 has 15 amino acids. The germline V gene encodes CDR1 LNHDA and CDR2 SQIVND (reference sequence). V was trimmed by 5 bases and J by 7 bases, leaving 20 bases between them. The DNA for the CDR3 is TGTGCCAGTAGTGTCCCGGCGCAGGGAGTGAGTGAAGCTTTCTTT. It translates to CASSVPAQGVSEAFF.

This clonotype was seen more than once but under ten times. This chain joins TRBV28 and TRBJ1-2; TRBD1 agrees at 9 bases. Per the germline V gene, CDR1 is MDHEN and CDR2 is SYDVKM. V was pared by 5 bases and J by 6 bases, with 7 bases of the junction left unmatched. This CDR3 region has 14 residues. CDR3 coding DNA: TGTGCCAGCAGTCAGAGACAGGGGGTGGATGGCTACACCTTC. It encodes CASSQRQGVDGYTF.

V is TRBV9 and J is TRBJ2-1; 8 bases match TRBD2. V was clipped by 4 bases and J by 4 bases; unmatched bases: 10. This CDR3 region has 16 residues. Germline V gene lookup returns CDR1 SGDLS and CDR2 YYNGEE. The CDR3, as DNA: TGTGCCAGCAGCCCTCGCGGAGCGGGGGATTACAATGAGCAGTTCTTC. Its translation: CASSPRGAGDYNEQFF.

CDR3 amino acids: CASRISGASYNEQFF. CDR3 nucleotides: TGTGCCAGCAGAATTAGCGGGGCCTCCTACAATGAGCAGTTCTTC. The V gene is TRBV7-2, the J gene TRBJ2-1, with 8 bases matching TRBD2. The V gene's germline CDR1 is SGHTA and CDR2 FQGNSA. CDR3 size: 15 residues. J was trimmed by 0 bases and V by 6 bases; bases with no gene match: 4.

This clonotype was observed a handful of times. CDR3 in DNA: TGTGCCACCGGGGCGGGGGCCCACAATGAGCAGTTCTTC. Translated: CATGAGAHNEQFF. V is TRBV6-2 or TRBV6-3 and J is TRBJ2-1, with D tentatively TRBD2 (7 bases). This CDR3 spans 13 amino acids. The V and J ends lost 10 bases and 5 bases respectively, with 15 bases between them. Germline V gives CDR1 MNHEY, CDR2 SVGEGT.

This clonotype was recorded many times. The V gene is TRBV29-1, the J gene TRBJ1-2; a possible D gene is TRBD1 (5 bases). This CDR3 has 13 amino acids. V lost 7 bases, J lost 3 bases, and 15 bases lay in between. Germline V gene lookup returns CDR1 SQVTM and CDR2 ANQGSEA. The CDR3 DNA is TGCAGCGCTTTAAAGGTGGGGGACTATGGCTACACCTTC. Protein product: CSALKVGDYGYTF.

This chain links TRBV12-3 or TRBV12-4 with TRBJ2-7, with a possible D match to TRBD1 (6 bases). This CDR3 has 15 amino acids. The germline V and J ends were trimmed by 6 bases and 1 base, with 16 bases remaining between them. This CDR3 is CASSPQTGVSYEQYF. In nucleotides, the CDR3 is TGTGCCAGCAGCCCTCAGACAGGCGTGTCCTACGAGCAGTACTTC.

The genes are TRBV7-2 and TRBJ1-5; D not resolved. The V gene's germline CDR1 is SGHTA and CDR2 FQGNSA. Trimming stripped 0 bases from V and 0 bases from J, with 9 bases between. The CDR3 has 16 residues. The CDR3 reads CASSLAGQNSNQPQHF. Here the CDR3 DNA reads TGTGCCAGCAGCTTAGCCGGGCAGAATAGCAATCAGCCCCAGCATTTT.

This clonotype was observed at least ten times. This CDR3 reads CASSLAEFRGPQHF. The CDR3, as DNA: TGTGCCAGCAGCTTAGCAGAGTTTAGGGGGCCCCAGCATTTT. The rearrangement links TRBV7-2 to TRBJ1-5; perhaps TRBD1 as D (5 bases). The CDR3 length is 14 residues. V was pared by 0 bases and J by 9 bases, with 12 bases between. CDR1 and CDR2 from the germline V gene are SGHTA and FQGNSA.

CDR3 in DNA: TGTGCCAGCAGCCGTAAAAGCAACAATGAGCAGTTCTTC. It translates to CASSRKSNNEQFF. This chain joins TRBV11-1 and TRBJ2-1; D uncertain. Trimming cost V 5 bases and J 5 bases, with 10 bases left between them. The CDR3 contains 13 residues. The germline CDR1 and CDR2 sequences are SGHAT and FQDESV (reference sequence).

The chain uses TRBV18 and TRBJ1-5, with a weak D call TRBD1 (5 bases). This CDR3 contains 15 residues. Trimming removed 3 bases at V and 3 bases at J, with 12 bases between. CDR1 and CDR2 from the germline V gene are KGHSH and LQKENI. The DNA for the CDR3 is TGTGCCAGCTCACCTCAAGGGACCCCCAATCAGCCCCAGCATTTT. Translating it yields CASSPQGTPNQPQHF.

The chain uses TRBV7-2 and TRBJ2-1; TRBD2 matches 14 bases. Germline V gene data show CDR1 as SGHTA and CDR2 as FQGNSA. The CDR3 loop spans 16 amino acids. V was pared by 5 bases and J by 6 bases, with 6 bases of the junction left unmatched. CDR3 bases: TGTGCCAGCAGCCCCCGACTAGCGGGAGGGCTCAATGAGCAGTTCTTC. This encodes CASSPRLAGGLNEQFF.

This clonotype was seen only a few times. The CDR3: CSARDAPRDTDEQYF. The CDR3 bases are TGCAGTGCTAGAGATGCCCCTCGTGACACCGACGAGCAGTACTTC. V and J are TRBV20-1 and TRBJ2-7; D gene ambiguous. The CDR3 contains 15 residues. Deletions cut 0 bases from V and 5 bases from J, with 17 bases between. Germline lookup yields CDR1 DFQATT and CDR2 SNEGSKA (reference sequence).

This clonotype has ten or more counts. The chain joins TRBV7-6 to TRBJ2-3; no reliable D call. This CDR3 region has 13 residues. Germline CDR1 reads SGHVS; CDR2 reads FNYEAQ. Trimming pared 4 bases from V and 3 bases from J, leaving 8 bases between. This chain's CDR3 is CASSSLKTDTQYF. The CDR3 region has the DNA TGTGCCAGCAGCTCACTTAAAACAGATACGCAGTATTTT.

A few counts support this clonotype. The chain couples TRBV5-1 to TRBJ2-4, with no clear D. Trimming cost V 0 bases and J 3 bases, with 13 bases left between them. This CDR3 comprises 16 residues. Germline V lookup: CDR1 SGHRS, CDR2 YFSETQ. CDR3: CASSLAGSSSKNIQYF. Written as DNA, the CDR3 is TGCGCCAGCAGCTTGGCCGGTAGTTCTAGCAAAAACATTCAGTACTTC.

The V gene is TRBV4-2, the J gene TRBJ1-4, with D uncertain. The CDR3 runs 16 residues. The germline gives CDR1 LGHNA, CDR2 YNFKEQ. The germline V and J ends were trimmed by 0 bases and 4 bases, with 12 bases remaining between them. CDR3 nucleotides: TGTGCCAGCAGCCAAGAAAGTCAGCTCCTTAATGAAAAACTGTTTTTT. It yields the protein CASSQESQLLNEKLFF.

V usage is TRBV5-1 and J usage is TRBJ2-2, with D perhaps TRBD1 (6 bases). V lost 2 bases to trimming and J lost 3 bases, with 11 bases between them. Looked up from germline, CDR1 is SGHRS and CDR2 is YFSETQ. The CDR3 consists of 15 residues. The CDR3 DNA is TGCGCCAGCAGCTTATCAGGGGCTTACACCGGGGAGCTGTTTTTT. This codes for CASSLSGAYTGELFF.

Turning to this clonotype: At one end the junction does not follow the germline gene, possibly because of a read error. The chain carries TRBV23-1 and TRBJ2-4; 9 positions match TRBD1. TRBV23-1 is annotated as an ORF whose role is uncertain. This CDR3 contains 18 residues. DNA of the CDR3: TGCGACAGCAGTCAACTCCTAGGACAGGGGTTTGCCAAAAACATTCAGTACTTC. Residues: CDSSQLLGQGFAKNIQYF.

V gene TRBV24-1 combines with J gene TRBJ2-3, with TRBD2 identical over 12 bases. The trim removed 2 bases at V and 3 bases at J, leaving 2 bases unmatched. Germline loops: CDR1 KGHDR, CDR2 SFDVKD. The CDR3 loop spans 16 amino acids. CDR3 amino acids: CATSDSLAGGTDTQYF. The CDR3 DNA reads TGTGCCACCAGTGATTCACTAGCGGGAGGTACAGATACGCAGTATTTT.

This chain uses TRBV15 with TRBJ2-7; D is ambiguous. The V gene's germline CDR1 is LNHNV and CDR2 YYDKDF (reference sequence). This CDR3 is built from 15 residues. Trimming removed 3 bases at V and 0 bases at J, with 12 bases between. Here the CDR3 reads CATSSEVSSSYEQYF. DNA of the CDR3: TGTGCCACCAGCAGCGAGGTATCCAGCTCCTACGAGCAGTACTTC.

The CDR3 DNA is TGTGCCAGCAGTTACGTCCCCGGGAGGTTGAACACTGAAGCTTTCTTT. The encoded protein is CASSYVPGRLNTEAFF. This rearrangement joins TRBV6-2 or TRBV6-3 to TRBJ1-1; D call uncertain. This CDR3 is built from 16 residues. Trimming took 2 bases from V and 0 from J, leaving 13 bases between them. The germline V gene encodes CDR1 MNHEY and CDR2 SVGEGT.

This clonotype was found a few times. A much more abundant neighbour one base away suggests this may be a read error. The chain joins TRBV24-1 to TRBJ2-7; the match to TRBD1 covers 9 bases. CDR1 and CDR2 from the germline V gene are KGHDR and SFDVKD. Trimming at V came to 9 bases and at J to 1 base, leaving 3 bases not matched to a gene. There are 13 residues in the CDR3. The CDR3 nucleotides read TGTGCCACCCGGGACAGGGATTCCTACGAGCAGTACTTC. Its translation is CATRDRDSYEQYF.

This chain joins TRBV15 and TRBJ1-1; possible D gene TRBD1, 5 bases. The CDR3 has 14 amino acids. V was trimmed by 2 bases and J by 7 bases, leaving 14 bases between them. Germline loops: CDR1 LNHNV, CDR2 YYDKDF (reference sequence). Here the CDR3 DNA reads TGTGCCACCAGCAGATCGGACAATCCCCTTGAAGCTTTCTTT. It encodes CATSRSDNPLEAFF.

This clonotype was observed a handful of times. This rearrangement joins TRBV21-1 to TRBJ1-1. TRBV21-1 is tagged as a pseudogene. CDR3 length equals 12 residues. As DNA, the CDR3 is TGTGCCAGCAGCATCAGGAACACTGAAGCTTTCTTT. Protein product: CASSIRNTEAFF.